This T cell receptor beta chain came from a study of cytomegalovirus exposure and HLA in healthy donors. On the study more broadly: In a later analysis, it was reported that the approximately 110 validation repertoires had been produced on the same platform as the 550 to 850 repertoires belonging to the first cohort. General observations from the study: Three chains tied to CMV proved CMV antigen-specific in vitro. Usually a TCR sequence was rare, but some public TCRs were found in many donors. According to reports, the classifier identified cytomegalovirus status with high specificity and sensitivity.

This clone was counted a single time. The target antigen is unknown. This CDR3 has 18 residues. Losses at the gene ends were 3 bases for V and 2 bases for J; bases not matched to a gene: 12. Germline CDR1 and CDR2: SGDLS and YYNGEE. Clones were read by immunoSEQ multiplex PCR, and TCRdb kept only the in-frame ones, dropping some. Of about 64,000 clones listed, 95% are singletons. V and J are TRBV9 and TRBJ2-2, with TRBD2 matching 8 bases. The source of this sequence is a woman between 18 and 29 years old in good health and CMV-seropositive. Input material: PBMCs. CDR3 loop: CASSGNIAGLTNTGELFF. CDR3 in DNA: TGTGCCAGCAGCGGAAATATAGCGGGACTAACCAACACCGGGGAGCTGTTTTTT.